This TCR beta chain was documented in a study of vaccination and CD4 T cells after COVID-19. Background on the study: Nasal swab PCR showed SARS-CoV-2 in convalescent patients, fewer than 10 with mild and one with severe disease. In the control cultures, a CEFX pool, an HIV-1 Nef pool, or no peptide was supplied. Cells were stimulated with overlapping spike peptides from SARS-CoV-2, HCoV-NL63, HCoV-OC43 and HCoV-229E.

As for treatment: roughly 10-day PBMC culture with coronavirus spike peptide pools or control peptides (ViraFEST assay). Both day 3 and day 7 involved replacing half of the medium with fresh IL-2 medium. In regard to this clonotype: The antigen is undetermined.

Sequenced with the Oncomine TCR Beta short-read assay was DNA taken from cultured CD4+ T cells. TCRdb re-called the PCR reads through MiXCR, storing one row per CDR3 protein. Found here are fewer than 15,000 distinct CDR3 sequences, roughly 43% of them singletons; the top ten hold just under 9.5%. CDR1 and CDR2 (germline): SGHVS, FQNEAQ. This CDR3 is built from 18 residues. Between the trimmed V and J ends, which lost 2 bases and 0 bases, there was a span of 17 bases. Sequenced material: CD4+ T cells from blood, cultured in vitro. The receptor's source is a human donor who had recovered from COVID-19. The chain recombines TRBV7-8 with TRBJ2-1; the D gene could be TRBD1 or TRBD2 (5 bases each). The CDR3 DNA reads as TGTGCCAGCAGCTTAAGCATGGGGGTCTTGAGCTCCTACAATGAGCAGTTCTTC. The encoded protein is CASSLSMGVLSSYNEQFF.